These 7 T cell receptor beta chains came from one sample sequenced in a study of T cells in localized non-small cell lung cancer. Sequencing used immunoSEQ multiplex PCR; TCRdb keeps in-frame clones, though not all of them. The sample holds thousands of clones, 20% to 30% seen once. The sample here was lung tumor tissue, taken before any cancer treatment. These receptors were obtained from a woman aged 40-70 years with stage I squamous cell lung carcinoma.

Sample share makes this clone medium-sized. The rearrangement uses TRBV9 and TRBJ2-1; D may be TRBD1 (5 bases). The V and J ends lost 4 bases and 14 bases respectively, with 16 bases between them. Germline CDR1 SGDLS, CDR2 YYNGEE. The CDR3 is 12 residues long. The CDR3 DNA reads as TGTGCCAGCAGCTTAGTTGGGGCAATAGAGTTCTTC. This translates into CASSLVGAIEFF.

There are a few counts of this clone. The chain joins TRBV12-5 to TRBJ2-2; 7 bases are a match to TRBD2. Germline V gives CDR1 LGHNT, CDR2 FRNRAP. The CDR3 consists of 15 residues. For the CDR3, the DNA is TGTGCCAGCGGGGTCCGGGGTGGGGTCACCGGGGAGCTGTTTTTT. Protein sequence: CASGVRGGVTGELFF.

The sample holds one count of this clone. This chain joins TRBV19 and TRBJ2-3, with D possibly matching TRBD2 (5 bases). CDR1 LNHDA and CDR2 SQIVND come from the germline V gene (reference sequence). V was cut by 5 bases and J by 6 bases, with 12 bases left in between. The CDR3 has 13 amino acids. CDR3 residues: CASSAVGGDTQYF. CDR3 bases: TGTGCCAGTAGTGCGGTGGGCGGGGATACGCAGTATTTT.

This chain joins TRBV11-3 and TRBJ2-5; D possibly corresponds to TRBD2 (5 bases). Germline V gene sequence: CDR1 SGHNT, CDR2 YENEEA. The CDR3 is 18 amino acids. V was cut by 1 base and J by 1 base, with 19 bases left in between. The CDR3 sequence is CASSLGIPGRRVQETQYF. DNA of the CDR3: TGTGCCAGCAGCTTAGGGATTCCGGGAAGAAGGGTCCAAGAGACCCAGTACTTC. Looking up the rest from reference TRBV11-3 and TRBJ2-5 gives the full variable domain: EAGVVQSPRYKIIEKKQPVAFWCNPISGHNTLYWYLQNLGQGPELLIRYENEEAVDDSQLPKDRFSAERLKGVDSTLKIQPAELGDSAVYLCASSLGIPGRRVQETQYFGPGTRLLVL.

Only a few counts were recorded for this clone. The chain recombines TRBV11-3 with TRBJ2-1; 11 nucleotides line up with TRBD2. The CDR3 is made up of 15 amino acids. CDR1 and CDR2 (germline): SGHNT, YENEEA. The ends lost 5 bases at V and 9 bases at J; junction bases unmatched: 9. CDR3 coding DNA: TGTGCCAGCAGCCCCTTAGCGGGAGGGCAGGGTGAGCAGTTCTTC. This translates into CASSPLAGGQGEQFF.

In this sample, this clone turned up a few times. This sequence joins TRBV12-5 and TRBJ2-4; D might be TRBD2 (6 bases). CDR1 and CDR2 from the germline V gene are LGHNT and FRNRAP. This CDR3 contains 12 residues. The CDR3 reads CATAIAENIQYF. The CDR3 DNA reads TGTGCCACCGCTATAGCGGAGAACATTCAGTACTTC.

This clone was counted a few times. CDR3 residues: CASITSGINHNSPLHF. CDR3 nucleotides: TGTGCCAGCATCACCTCGGGGATAAACCATAATTCACCCCTCCACTTT. This sequence joins TRBV28 and TRBJ1-6; D is unresolved. CDR3 size: 16 residues. The V gene lost 7 bases and the J gene lost 5 bases, with 18 bases spanning the gap. Germline assignment: CDR1 MDHEN and CDR2 SYDVKM.